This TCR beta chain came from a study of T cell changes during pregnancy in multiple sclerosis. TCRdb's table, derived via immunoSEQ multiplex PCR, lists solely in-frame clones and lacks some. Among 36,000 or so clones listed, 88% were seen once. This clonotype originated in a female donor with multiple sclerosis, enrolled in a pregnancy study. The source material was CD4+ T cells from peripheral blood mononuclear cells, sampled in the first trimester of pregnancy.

CDR3 DNA sequence: TGTGCCAGCAGTTTAAGTCAGGGGAACACTGAAGCTTTCTTT. Translation gives CASSLSQGNTEAFF. The chain carries TRBV27 and TRBJ1-1, with D perhaps TRBD1 (5 bases). The CDR3 sequence is 14 residues long. Germline assignment: CDR1 MNHEY and CDR2 SMNVEV (reference sequence). The V and J ends lost 2 bases and 1 base respectively, with 8 bases between them.